This T cell receptor (beta chain) was recovered during a study of T cell responses to AZD1222 COVID-19 vaccine. Findings and limits, study-wide: Repertoire sampling occurred only after the peak T cell response. An increase in Spike-specific TCR breadth and depth was observed after two AZD1222 doses.

The protocol was immunoSEQ multiplex PCR, while the TCRdb copy is restricted to in-frame clones and leaves out a portion. The sample lists some 64,000 clones; approximately 84% were seen once. There are 15 residues in the CDR3. Trimming took 2 bases from V and 4 from J; bases not matched to a gene: 7. Germline CDR1 reads SGHTA; CDR2 reads FQGNSA. This clone was detected only a few times. Its antigen is not identified. The specimen comprised peripheral blood, sampled on day 0 of AZD1222 vaccination. The clonotype was recovered from an adult in good health. This chain links TRBV7-2 with TRBJ1-2; 7 nucleotides match TRBD1. CDR3 residues: CASSLRDSNIYGYTF. The CDR3 DNA sequence: TGTGCCAGCAGCTTAAGGGACAGCAACATCTATGGCTACACCTTC.